This paragraph covers one TCR beta chain sequence. TCRdb's copy holds only in-frame clones and misses some; the assay was immunoSEQ multiplex PCR. The sample lists about 160,000 clones; about nine tenths were seen once. The record originates from a study of cytomegalovirus exposure and HLA in healthy donors. The TCR was taken from a woman in her twenties or thirties in good health and CMV-seronegative. Sequencing was done on a sample of PBMCs.

The CDR3 spells CANTPAAYEQYF. The CDR3 DNA reads as TGTGCCAACACCCCCGCAGCCTACGAGCAGTACTTC. The chain recombines TRBV5-8 with TRBJ2-7, with D unclear. The V gene's germline CDR1 is SGHTS and CDR2 YDEGEE. The CDR3 is made up of 12 amino acids. Trimming removed 9 bases from V and 2 bases from J, with 12 bases in between.